One T cell receptor (beta chain) is described in this entry. Its antigen has not been determined. Base qualities were left out, and no much larger clone turns up one base away. This sample stems from a study of shared clonotypes between healthy human individuals (dated by TCRdb to about 2020). Describing the broader study: The cohort comprised a couple of women and a few men aged 18 to 49 years. Different laboratories and diverse techniques were used to prepare libraries and sequence TCR repertoires, to increase sequencing depth and limit assay-specific biases. To estimate repertoire size and how much clonotypes are shared between individuals, the study performed deep sequencing of blood TCR repertoires from a few healthy adults. For each donor, three plates each were used for CD4 naive and CD4 memory, two plates were used for CD8 naive, and one plate was used for CD8 memory. Per donor, leukapheresis produced somewhere between about 0.94 and 8.9 billion PBMCs. The paper's findings and limits, for the study overall: Pairwise subsampling indicated that sequencing depth was expected to affect the degree of clonotype sharing among donors. Sharing across a few donors was observed for roughly 5.4% of naive CD4, over 3% of naive CD8, 2.3% of memory CD4, and about 0.4% of memory CD8 clonotypes. Compared with non-shared clonotypes, clonotypes shared by all four sorted-subset donors had higher generation probabilities. Because the study included a small number of donors, the genetic and exposure-history diversity represented was limited. Sampling was limited to blood, and TCR repertoires in tissue likely differ from TCR repertoires in blood. Naive subsets generally had larger estimated clonotype richness than memory subsets did. Incomplete sequencing was indicated by rarefaction of sorted-subset datasets, despite the large sequencing depth.

CD8 naive samples consisted of CD45RO-negative cells that were positively selected for CCR7, yielding a CD45RA+CCR7+ population without TemRA cells. Healthy HIV-negative adults with no recently reported acute infections or vaccinations were included as donors. All donors were Caucasian adults living in Nashville, Tennessee, USA. Blood was collected by leukapheresis, and PBMCs were isolated by Ficoll-Histopaque density gradient centrifugation and then cryopreserved in liquid nitrogen vapor phase. Analytical flow cytometry was used to check the purity and quantity of every magnetically sorted T cell population. Each sorted fraction had its genomic DNA isolated and then quantified by UV absorbance on a Nanodrop 2000c. V sheds 2 bases and J sheds 10 bases, leaving 17 bases between their ends. The CDR3 numbers 14 residues from cysteine through phenylalanine. Only the CDR3 DNA is retained, 42 bases long and in frame from the first base. Sequences LNHDA (CDR1) and SQIVND (CDR2) are obtained from the germline V gene (reference sequence).

Using the deep immunoSEQ assay, TCR CDR3 regions were amplified from genomic DNA by multiplex PCR. Extracted genomic DNA from each cell subset was distributed evenly across all wells of several immunoSEQ 96-well plates, and each plate was treated as a replicate. Each replicate PCR for sorted subsets received about 210 ng genomic DNA, equal to roughly 33,000 T cell genomes. Purified libraries were quantified with a Qubit 3.0 fluorometer, sized on a Bioanalyzer 2100, and re-quantified with the KAPA Library Quantification kit. Each immunoSEQ 96-well plate was sequenced on its own single-read 150-cycle Illumina NextSeq 550 flow cell. As for how the authors treated the data: Because the immunoSEQ output held only junctional sequences and lacked quality scores, the filtering could not match the filtering applied to full-length reads. Sequences were annotated with PyIR, a Python wrapper for IgBLAST v1.9, and V/J genes and CDR3 were assigned using IMGT germline references. Any read was removed if the V/J assignment was weak (E-value above 1e-6), the CDR3 was missing, or the read contained stop codons, out-of-frame junctions, or ambiguous translated residues. V3J clonotypes were defined by identical inferred V gene, J gene, and CDR3 amino acid sequence. The percentage overlap between two repertoires was calculated by dividing the number of shared unique clonotypes by the size of the smaller repertoire. Three approaches were used to assess repertoire richness: RTK rarefaction, the Chao1 estimator, and Recon v2.1 estimates of unobserved clonotypes. Generation probabilities for all TCRbeta clonotypes obtained by the gDNA method from a few donors were computed using OLGA. This immuneACCESS table, as held by TCRdb, lists in-frame sequences with V and J called but not all clones. Of the missing ones, under half trace to an unresolved V gene in checked studies; the others have no known cause. V and J calls and clone size follow that table, whereas D and trimming were derived from the DNA. This sample lists 2 million or so clones; roughly 95% were detected once. The leading ten clones occupy roughly 1% of the sample.

Material: naive CD8+ T cells sorted from blood. The cell subset or site label, read with the paper, signifies: CD45RA+CCR7+. This chain is built from TRBV19 and TRBJ2-5; the D gene is unclear. This clonotype was sampled from a man younger than 35 in good health. The base sequence is TGTGCCAGTAGTATAACGGGCAACCCGGTCATCCAGTACTTC. Its protein product is CASSITGNPVIQYF.